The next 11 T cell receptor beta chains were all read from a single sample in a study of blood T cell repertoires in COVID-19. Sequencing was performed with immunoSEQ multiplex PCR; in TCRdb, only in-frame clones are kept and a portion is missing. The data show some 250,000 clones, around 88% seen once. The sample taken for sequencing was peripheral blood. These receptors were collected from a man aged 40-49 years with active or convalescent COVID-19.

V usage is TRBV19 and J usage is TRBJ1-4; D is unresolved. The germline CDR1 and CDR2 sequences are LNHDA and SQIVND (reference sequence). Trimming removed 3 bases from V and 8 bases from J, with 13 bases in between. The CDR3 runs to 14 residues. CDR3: CASSIPRVREKLFF. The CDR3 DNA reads TGTGCCAGTAGTATTCCCCGAGTTCGCGAAAAACTGTTTTTT.

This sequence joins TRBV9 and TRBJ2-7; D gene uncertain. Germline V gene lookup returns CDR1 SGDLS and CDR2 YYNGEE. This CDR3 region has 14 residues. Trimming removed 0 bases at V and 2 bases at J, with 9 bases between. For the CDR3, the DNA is TGTGCCAGCAGCGTAGTTGGGCAAACCTACGAGCAGTACTTC. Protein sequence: CASSVVGQTYEQYF.

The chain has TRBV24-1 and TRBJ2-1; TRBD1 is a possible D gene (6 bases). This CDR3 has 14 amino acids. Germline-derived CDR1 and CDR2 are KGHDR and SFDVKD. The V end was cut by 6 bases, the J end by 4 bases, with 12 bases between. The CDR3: CATSRTADYNEQFF. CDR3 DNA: TGTGCCACCAGTCGGACAGCCGATTACAATGAGCAGTTCTTC.

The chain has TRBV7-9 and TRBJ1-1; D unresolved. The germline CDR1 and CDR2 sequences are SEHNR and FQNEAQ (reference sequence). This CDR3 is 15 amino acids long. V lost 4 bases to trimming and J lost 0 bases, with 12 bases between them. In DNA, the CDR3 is TGTGCCAGCAGCTATGGAGTCAGCTTGAACACTGAAGCTTTCTTT. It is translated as CASSYGVSLNTEAFF.

The CDR3 bases are TGTGCCAGCAGCTTTAGGCAGGTAAACACTGAAGCTTTCTTT. It is translated as CASSFRQVNTEAFF. The chain carries TRBV7-2 and TRBJ1-1; unclear D gene. V was clipped by 3 bases and J by 2 bases, with 10 bases between them. The CDR3 covers 14 residues. From germline, CDR1 is SGHTA and CDR2 FQGNSA.

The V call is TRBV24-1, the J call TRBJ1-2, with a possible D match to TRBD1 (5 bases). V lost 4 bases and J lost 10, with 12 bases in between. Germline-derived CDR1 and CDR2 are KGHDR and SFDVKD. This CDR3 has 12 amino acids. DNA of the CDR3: TGTGCCACCAGTGACCACGACAGTGACTACACCTTC. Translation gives CATSDHDSDYTF.

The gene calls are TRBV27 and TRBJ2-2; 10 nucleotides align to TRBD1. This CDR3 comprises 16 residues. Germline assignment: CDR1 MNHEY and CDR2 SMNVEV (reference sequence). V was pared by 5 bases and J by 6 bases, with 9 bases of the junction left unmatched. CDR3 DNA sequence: TGTGCCAGCAGTGCCCGGGACAGGGGAGTCGCCGGGGAGCTGTTTTTT. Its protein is CASSARDRGVAGELFF.

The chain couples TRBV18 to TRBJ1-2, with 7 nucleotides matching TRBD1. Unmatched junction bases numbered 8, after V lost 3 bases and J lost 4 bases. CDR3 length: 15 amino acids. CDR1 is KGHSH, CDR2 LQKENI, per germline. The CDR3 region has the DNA TGTGCCAGCTCACCTCCGGGACAGAGCGTCTATGGCTACACCTTC. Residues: CASSPPGQSVYGYTF.

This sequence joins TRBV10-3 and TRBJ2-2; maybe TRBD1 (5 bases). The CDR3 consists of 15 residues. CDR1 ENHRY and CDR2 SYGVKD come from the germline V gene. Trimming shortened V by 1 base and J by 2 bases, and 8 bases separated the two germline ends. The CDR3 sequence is CAISEWGQNTGELFF. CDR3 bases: TGTGCCATCAGTGAGTGGGGCCAAAACACCGGGGAGCTGTTTTTT.

CDR3 sequence (DNA): TGTGCCAGCAGCTCGCTCAGGGCAGATACGCAGTATTTT. Translated: CASSSLRADTQYF. The V and J genes are TRBV11-2 and TRBJ2-3, with D possibly being TRBD1 (5 bases). From germline, CDR1 is SGHAT and CDR2 FQNNGV. V was clipped by 4 bases and J by 4 bases, with 9 bases between them. This CDR3 contains 13 residues.

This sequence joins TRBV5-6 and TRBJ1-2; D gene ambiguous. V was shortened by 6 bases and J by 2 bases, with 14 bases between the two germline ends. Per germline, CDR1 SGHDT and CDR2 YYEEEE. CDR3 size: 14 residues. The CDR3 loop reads CASTSGDRNYGYTF. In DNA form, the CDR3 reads TGTGCCAGCACCTCCGGGGATCGCAACTATGGCTACACCTTC. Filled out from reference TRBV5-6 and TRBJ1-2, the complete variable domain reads DAGVTQSPTHLIKTRGQQVTLRCSPKSGHDTVSWYQQALGQGPQFIFQYYEEEERQRGNFPDRFSGHQFPNYSSELNVNALLLGDSALYLCASTSGDRNYGYTFGSGTRLTVV.